A selection of T cell receptor beta chains follows, all from one sample in a study of CD8 T cells in Susac syndrome. MiXCR, applied by TCRdb to the immunoSEQ multiplex PCR reads, yields one record per CDR3 protein. The table has 160,000 or so distinct CDR3 sequences, about 90% seen once. Material: CD4+ T cells from PBMCs. These receptors came from a human donor in good health. Each CDR3 is given with its conserved first and last residue. Fields, in order: J gene, V gene, clone size, CDR3 protein. Some rows mark clone size as missing; the rest say once, few, many or name a class of expanded clone.

J gene: TRBJ1-5; V gene: TRBV29-1; clone size: NA; CDR3 protein: CSVVDQPQHF
J gene: TRBJ1-2; V gene: TRBV12-3/TRBV12-4; clone size: NA; CDR3 protein: CASSLGQGGGYTF
J gene: TRBJ2-7; V gene: TRBV11-2; clone size: NA; CDR3 protein: CASSGRGTIAYEQYF
J gene: TRBJ2-7; V gene: TRBV9; clone size: NA; CDR3 protein: CASSVTGQGREQYF
J gene: TRBJ2-7; V gene: TRBV5-1; clone size: NA; CDR3 protein: CASSLGSGNSYEQYF
J gene: TRBJ2-3; V gene: TRBV27; clone size: NA; CDR3 protein: CASSSGQGVGTDTQYF
J gene: TRBJ2-4; V gene: TRBV23-1; clone size: NA; CDR3 protein: CASSQSEGGRLAKNIQYF
J gene: TRBJ2-2; V gene: TRBV5-1; clone size: once; CDR3 protein: CASSFVQGQSTNTGELFF
J gene: TRBJ1-1; V gene: TRBV20-1; clone size: NA; CDR3 protein: CSAREGGNTEAFF
J gene: TRBJ1-3; V gene: TRBV11-2; clone size: NA; CDR3 protein: CASSFIGGSGNTIYF
J gene: TRBJ2-7; V gene: TRBV18; clone size: few; CDR3 protein: CASSPRQGTYEQYF
J gene: TRBJ1-4; V gene: TRBV7-2; clone size: NA; CDR3 protein: CASSLVSQSGEKLFF
J gene: TRBJ2-5; V gene: TRBV15; clone size: NA; CDR3 protein: CATSRPQGLQETQYF
J gene: TRBJ1-2; V gene: TRBV19; clone size: few; CDR3 protein: CASSIRDRDGYTF
J gene: TRBJ2-7; V gene: TRBV20-1; clone size: once; CDR3 protein: CSARSGPLPYEQYF
J gene: TRBJ1-5; V gene: TRBV28; clone size: NA; CDR3 protein: CASSTGRSSGQPQHF
J gene: TRBJ2-7; V gene: TRBV20-1; clone size: NA; CDR3 protein: CSASLQGGDYEQYF
J gene: TRBJ2-2; V gene: TRBV7-9; clone size: NA; CDR3 protein: CASRRELFF
J gene: TRBJ2-6; V gene: TRBV6-1; clone size: NA; CDR3 protein: CASTRLAGSGANVLTF
J gene: TRBJ1-1; V gene: TRBV29-1; clone size: NA; CDR3 protein: CTTGAGGIDTEAFF
J gene: TRBJ2-2; V gene: TRBV5-1; clone size: NA; CDR3 protein: CASSLRTGRDGELFF
J gene: TRBJ2-5; V gene: TRBV7-2; clone size: NA; CDR3 protein: CASSLGEGAGRTQYF
J gene: TRBJ2-5; V gene: TRBV5-1; clone size: NA; CDR3 protein: CASSTLRGNQETQYF
J gene: TRBJ2-5; V gene: TRBV7-2; clone size: NA; CDR3 protein: CASSVRWGQETQYF
J gene: TRBJ1-1; V gene: TRBV18; clone size: NA; CDR3 protein: CASSPGLVVMNTEAFF
J gene: TRBJ1-2; V gene: TRBV29-1; clone size: NA; CDR3 protein: CSVLQGGDYGYTF
J gene: TRBJ2-5; V gene: TRBV29-1; clone size: NA; CDR3 protein: CSVGETQYF
J gene: TRBJ1-1; V gene: TRBV7-9; clone size: NA; CDR3 protein: CASSLFGAAGEAFF
J gene: TRBJ2-7; V gene: TRBV20-1; clone size: NA; CDR3 protein: CSARPPRRSSYEQYF
J gene: TRBJ2-3; V gene: TRBV5-1; clone size: NA; CDR3 protein: CASRGDRADTQYF
J gene: TRBJ2-5; V gene: TRBV30; clone size: NA; CDR3 protein: CAWRRGDRGRGETQYF
J gene: TRBJ1-1; V gene: TRBV11-2; clone size: NA; CDR3 protein: CASSLDAALEAFF
J gene: TRBJ1-6; V gene: TRBV2; clone size: NA; CDR3 protein: CASSVDSSYNSPLHF
J gene: TRBJ1-4; V gene: TRBV20-1; clone size: NA; CDR3 protein: CSARKGVEKLFF
J gene: TRBJ2-7; V gene: TRBV7-6; clone size: few; CDR3 protein: CASNTGISANEQYF
J gene: TRBJ1-4; V gene: TRBV5-1; clone size: NA; CDR3 protein: CASRPCCLRFLGRF